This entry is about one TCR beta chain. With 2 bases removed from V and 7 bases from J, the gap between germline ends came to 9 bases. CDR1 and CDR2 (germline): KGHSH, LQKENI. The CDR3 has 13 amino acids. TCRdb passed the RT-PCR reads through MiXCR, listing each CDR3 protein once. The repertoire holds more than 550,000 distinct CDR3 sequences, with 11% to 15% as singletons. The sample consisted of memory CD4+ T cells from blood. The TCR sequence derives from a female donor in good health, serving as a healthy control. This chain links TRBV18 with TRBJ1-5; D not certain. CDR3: CASSPNVWQPQHF. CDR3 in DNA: TGTGCCAGCTCACCAAACGTTTGGCAGCCCCAGCATTTT.